What follows is one TCR beta chain and its context. This clonotype was counted only a few times. Its antigen has not been determined. The input lacks base qualities; no much larger clone sits a single base away. A case-control design nested within a healthcare worker cohort in London, UK, was used, with weekly nasopharyngeal swab PCR tests and blood sampling performed. Healthcare workers were recruited during the week of the UK lockdown, between 23 and 31 March 2020, and followed weekly for up to roughly 16 weeks. The record originates from a study of early T cells in non-severe SARS-CoV-2 infection (dated by TCRdb to the early 2020s). In terms of the full investigation: Bulk RNA from unsorted whole blood was used for TCR sequencing, so alpha and beta chains could not be paired.

Overall study outcomes, separate from this receptor: VDJdb matching was skewed toward anti-spike CD8 responses and likely underestimated virus-specific expansions by missing private and CD4 specificities.

The protocol used for the library was 5' RACE. These reads were obtained on a NextSeq 500. In the TCR library protocol, unique molecular identifiers were attached to individual cDNA molecules to correct for PCR bias and sequencing error. Sequencing covered both TCR alpha and beta chains, and within each sample the abundances of alpha and beta sequences were tightly co-correlated. In the paper's pipeline: Decombinator V4 was used to annotate TCR sequences for V gene, J gene and CDR3. TCRs were defined as expanded if a significant change between any two time points was detected under a Poisson model with p below 0.0001. Abundances of TCRs were expressed as counts per million after normalisation to the total number of TCRs sequenced in each sample. TRAV1-2 paired with TRAJ12, TRAJ20 or TRAJ33 defined MAIT TCRs, while TRAV10 paired with TRAJ18 defined iNKT TCRs. A search of VDJdb, accessed on 1 November 2021, was run for TCRs annotated to CMV, EBV and SARS-CoV-2, with TCRs annotated for multiple antigens excluded. TCRdb's own reprocessing of the public reads used fastp at Q25 and MiXCR and kept productive beta chains. Each CDR3 protein gets just one entry, which takes the most common genes and DNA from the rows behind it. These V and J calls are TCRdb output, not the study's own analysis. The sample table lists tens of thousands of distinct CDR3 sequences, 9% to 15% of them with a count of one. 3.5% to 4.5% of the sample goes to the ten largest clones.

Including cysteine and phenylalanine, the CDR3 has 17 amino acids. Here the CDR3 DNA is all that survives: 51 bases in frame from base 1. V loses 0 bases, J loses 0 bases, and the germline ends lie 15 bases apart. The clonotype comes from an adult who was a healthcare worker with PCR-confirmed SARS-CoV-2 infection or an uninfected control (not recorded which). Recombination joined TRBV5-3 with TRBJ1-2; a tentative D match to TRBD1 spans 5 bases. TRBV5-3 is classed as an ORF, of uncertain function. Sequencing was performed on whole blood. The encoded CDR3 is CARSLVSKTASNYGYTF. The DNA sequence follows: TGTGCCAGAAGCTTGGTCAGTAAGACAGCTTCTAACTATGGCTACACCTTC.